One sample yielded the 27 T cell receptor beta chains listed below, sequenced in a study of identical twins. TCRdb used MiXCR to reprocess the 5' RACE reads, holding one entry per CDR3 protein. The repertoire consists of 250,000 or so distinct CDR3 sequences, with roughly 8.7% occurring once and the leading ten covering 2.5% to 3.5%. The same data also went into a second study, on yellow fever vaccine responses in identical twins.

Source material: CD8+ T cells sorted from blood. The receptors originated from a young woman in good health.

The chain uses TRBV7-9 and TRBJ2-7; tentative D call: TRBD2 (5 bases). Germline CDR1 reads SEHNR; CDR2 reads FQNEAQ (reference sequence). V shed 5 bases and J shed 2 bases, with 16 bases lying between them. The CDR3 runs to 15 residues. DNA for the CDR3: TGTGCCAGCAGCCAAGCACAAGGAGGTACCTACGAGCAGTACTTC. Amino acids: CASSQAQGGTYEQYF.

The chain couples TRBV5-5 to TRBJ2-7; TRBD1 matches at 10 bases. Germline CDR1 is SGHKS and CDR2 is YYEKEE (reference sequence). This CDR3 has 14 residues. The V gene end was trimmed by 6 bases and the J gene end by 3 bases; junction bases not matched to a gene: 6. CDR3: CASTYRTGGYEQYF. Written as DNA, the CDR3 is TGTGCCAGCACCTACCGGACAGGGGGCTACGAGCAGTACTTC.

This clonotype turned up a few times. Here the CDR3 reads CSARGGGSYNEQFF. CDR3 coding DNA: TGCAGTGCTAGGGGCGGGGGCTCCTACAATGAGCAGTTCTTC. The V call is TRBV20-1, the J call TRBJ2-1, with 7 bases fitting TRBD2. The germline V gene has CDR1 DFQATT and CDR2 SNEGSKA (reference sequence). With 3 bases clipped from V and 0 bases from J, the junction kept 2 bases outside the gene matches. The CDR3 has 14 amino acids.

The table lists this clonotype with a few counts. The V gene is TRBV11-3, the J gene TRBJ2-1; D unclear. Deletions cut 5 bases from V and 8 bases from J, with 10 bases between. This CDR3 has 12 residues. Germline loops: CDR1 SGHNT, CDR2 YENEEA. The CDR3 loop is CASSDVGYEQFF. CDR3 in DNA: TGTGCCAGCAGCGACGTAGGCTATGAGCAGTTCTTC.

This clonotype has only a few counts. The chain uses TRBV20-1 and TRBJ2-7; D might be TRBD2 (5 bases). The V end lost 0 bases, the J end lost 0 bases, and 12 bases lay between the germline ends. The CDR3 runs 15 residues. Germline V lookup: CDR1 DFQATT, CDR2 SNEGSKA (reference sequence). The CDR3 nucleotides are TGCAGTGCTAGAGATCCCTCGGGGATCTCCTACGAGCAGTACTTC. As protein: CSARDPSGISYEQYF.

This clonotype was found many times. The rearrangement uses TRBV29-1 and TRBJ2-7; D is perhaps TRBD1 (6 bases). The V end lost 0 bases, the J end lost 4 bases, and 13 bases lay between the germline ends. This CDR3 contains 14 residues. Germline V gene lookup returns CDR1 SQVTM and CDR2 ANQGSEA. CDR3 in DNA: TGCAGCGTTGAAGATCGTAACAGGGAATACGAGCAGTACTTC. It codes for CSVEDRNREYEQYF.

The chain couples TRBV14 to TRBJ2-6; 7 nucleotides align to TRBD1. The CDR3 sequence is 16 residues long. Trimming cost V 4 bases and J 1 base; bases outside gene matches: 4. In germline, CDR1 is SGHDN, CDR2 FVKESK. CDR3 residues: CASSPWDSSGANVLTF. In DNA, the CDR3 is TGTGCCAGCAGCCCCTGGGACAGTTCTGGGGCCAACGTCCTGACTTTC.

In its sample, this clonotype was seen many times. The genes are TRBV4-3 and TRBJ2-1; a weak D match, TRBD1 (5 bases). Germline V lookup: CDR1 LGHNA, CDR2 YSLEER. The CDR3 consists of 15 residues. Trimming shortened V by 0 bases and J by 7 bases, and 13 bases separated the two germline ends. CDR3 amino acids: CASSQDAQGLNEQFF. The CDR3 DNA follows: TGCGCCAGCAGCCAAGATGCGCAGGGTCTAAATGAGCAGTTCTTC.

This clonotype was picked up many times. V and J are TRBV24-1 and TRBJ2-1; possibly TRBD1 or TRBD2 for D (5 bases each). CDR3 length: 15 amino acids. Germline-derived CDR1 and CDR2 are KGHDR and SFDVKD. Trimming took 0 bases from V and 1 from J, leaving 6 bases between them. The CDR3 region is CATSDLGGSYNEQFF. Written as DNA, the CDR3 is TGTGCCACCAGTGATTTGGGGGGTTCCTACAATGAGCAGTTCTTC.

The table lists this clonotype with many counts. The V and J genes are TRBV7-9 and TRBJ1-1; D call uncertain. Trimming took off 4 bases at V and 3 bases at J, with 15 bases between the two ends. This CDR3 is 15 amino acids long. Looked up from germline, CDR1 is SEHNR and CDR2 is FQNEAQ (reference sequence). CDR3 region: CASSSAAGWDTEAFF. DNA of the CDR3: TGTGCCAGCAGCTCTGCTGCGGGCTGGGACACTGAAGCTTTCTTT.

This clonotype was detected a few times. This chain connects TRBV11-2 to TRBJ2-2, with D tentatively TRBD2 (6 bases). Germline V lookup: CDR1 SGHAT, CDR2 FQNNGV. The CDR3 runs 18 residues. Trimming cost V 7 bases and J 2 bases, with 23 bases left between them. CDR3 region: CASNWPHDAEGNTGELFF. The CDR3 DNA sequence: TGTGCCAGCAACTGGCCCCACGATGCGGAGGGAAACACCGGGGAGCTGTTTTTT.

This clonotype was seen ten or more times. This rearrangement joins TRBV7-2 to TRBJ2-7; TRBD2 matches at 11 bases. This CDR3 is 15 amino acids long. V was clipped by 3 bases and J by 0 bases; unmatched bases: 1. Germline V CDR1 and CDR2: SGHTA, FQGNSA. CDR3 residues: CASSFSGGDSYEQYF. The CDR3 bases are TGTGCCAGCAGCTTTAGCGGGGGGGACTCCTACGAGCAGTACTTC.

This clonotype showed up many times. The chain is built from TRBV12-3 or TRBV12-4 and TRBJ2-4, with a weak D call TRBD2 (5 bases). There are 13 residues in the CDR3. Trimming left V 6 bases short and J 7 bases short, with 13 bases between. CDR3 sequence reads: CASRDGLSNIQYF. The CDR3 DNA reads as TGTGCCAGCAGAGACGGACTTAGTAACATTCAGTACTTC.

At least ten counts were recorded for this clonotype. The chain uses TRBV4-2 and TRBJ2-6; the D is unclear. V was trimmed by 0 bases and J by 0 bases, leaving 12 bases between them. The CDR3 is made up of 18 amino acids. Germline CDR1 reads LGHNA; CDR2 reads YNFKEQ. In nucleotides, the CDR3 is TGTGCCAGCAGCCAAGAAGGTGAAGGAAGCTCTGGGGCCAACGTCCTGACTTTC. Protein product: CASSQEGEGSSGANVLTF.

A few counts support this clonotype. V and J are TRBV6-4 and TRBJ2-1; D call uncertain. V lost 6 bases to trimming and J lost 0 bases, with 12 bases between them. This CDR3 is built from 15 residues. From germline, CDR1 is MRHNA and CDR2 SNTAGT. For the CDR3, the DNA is TGTGCCAGCAGCGATAACAAGAACTCCTACAATGAGCAGTTCTTC. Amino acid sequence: CASSDNKNSYNEQFF.

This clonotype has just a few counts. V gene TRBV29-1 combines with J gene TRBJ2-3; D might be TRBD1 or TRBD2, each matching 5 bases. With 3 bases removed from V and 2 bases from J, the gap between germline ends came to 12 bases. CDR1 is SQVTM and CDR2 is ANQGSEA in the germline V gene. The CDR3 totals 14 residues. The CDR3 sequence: CSVEGTQNTDTQYF. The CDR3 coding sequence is TGCAGCGTTGAGGGGACGCAGAACACAGATACGCAGTATTTT.

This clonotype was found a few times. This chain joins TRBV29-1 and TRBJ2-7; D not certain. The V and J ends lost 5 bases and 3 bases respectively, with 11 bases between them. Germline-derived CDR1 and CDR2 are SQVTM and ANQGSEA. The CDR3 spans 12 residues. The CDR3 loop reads CSVRAEDYEQYF. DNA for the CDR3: TGCAGCGTTAGAGCAGAAGACTACGAGCAGTACTTC.

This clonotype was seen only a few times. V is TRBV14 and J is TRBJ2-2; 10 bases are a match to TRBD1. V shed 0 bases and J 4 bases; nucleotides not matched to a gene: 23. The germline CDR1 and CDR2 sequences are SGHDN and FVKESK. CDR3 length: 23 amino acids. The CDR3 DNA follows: TGTGCCAGCAGCCAAGATCTTAGGGCGACAGGGGGCGCGGTCATCGTTGGCACCGGGGAGCTGTTTTTT. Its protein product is CASSQDLRATGGAVIVGTGELFF. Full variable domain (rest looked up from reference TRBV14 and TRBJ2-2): EAGVTQFPSHSVIEKGQTVTLRCDPISGHDNLYWYRRVMGKEIKFLLHFVKESKQDESGMPNNRFLAERTGGTYSTLKVQPAELEDSGVYFCASSQDLRATGGAVIVGTGELFFGEGSRLTVL.

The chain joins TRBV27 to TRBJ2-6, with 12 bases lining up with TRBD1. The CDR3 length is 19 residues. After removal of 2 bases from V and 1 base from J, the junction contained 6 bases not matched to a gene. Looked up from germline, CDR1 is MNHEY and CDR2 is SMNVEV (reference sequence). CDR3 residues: CASSLLGDRGRSGANVLTF. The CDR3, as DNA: TGTGCCAGCAGTTTACTGGGGGACAGGGGGCGATCTGGGGCCAACGTCCTGACTTTC.

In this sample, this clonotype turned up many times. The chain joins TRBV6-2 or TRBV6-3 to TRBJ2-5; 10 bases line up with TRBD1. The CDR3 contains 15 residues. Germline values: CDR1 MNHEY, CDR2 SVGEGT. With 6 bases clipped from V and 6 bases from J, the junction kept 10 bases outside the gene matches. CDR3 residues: CASSPGTGELKTQYF. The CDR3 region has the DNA TGTGCCAGCAGCCCCGGGACAGGGGAATTGAAGACCCAGTACTTC.

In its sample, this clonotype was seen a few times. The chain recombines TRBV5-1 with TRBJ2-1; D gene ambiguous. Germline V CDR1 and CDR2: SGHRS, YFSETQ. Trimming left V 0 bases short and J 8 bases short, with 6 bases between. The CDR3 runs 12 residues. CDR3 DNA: TGCGCCAGCAGCTTGGGGTGGGATGAGCAGTTCTTC. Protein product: CASSLGWDEQFF.

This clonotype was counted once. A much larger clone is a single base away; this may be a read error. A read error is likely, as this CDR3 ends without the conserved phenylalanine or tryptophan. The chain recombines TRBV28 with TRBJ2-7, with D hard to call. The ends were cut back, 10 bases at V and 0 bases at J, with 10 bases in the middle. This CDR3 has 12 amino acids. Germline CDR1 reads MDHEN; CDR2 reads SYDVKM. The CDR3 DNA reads TGTGCCACCCAACCCCTCTCCTACGAGCAGTACCTC. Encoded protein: CATQPLSYEQYL.

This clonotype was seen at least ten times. The CDR3 region is CASSRWGEGTDTQYF. The CDR3 DNA reads as TGTGCCAGCAGCCGTTGGGGGGAGGGCACAGATACGCAGTATTTT. The chain combines TRBV25-1 with TRBJ2-3, with a weak D call TRBD2 (6 bases). The V end was cut by 6 bases, the J end by 1 base, with 14 bases between. This CDR3 contains 15 residues. Germline loops: CDR1 MGHDK, CDR2 SYGVNS.

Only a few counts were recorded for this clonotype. CDR3 loop: CASSFDHPRGGGAKNIQYF. As DNA, the CDR3 is TGTGCCAGCAGTTTCGACCACCCTAGGGGCGGGGGGGCCAAAAACATTCAGTACTTC. The gene calls are TRBV12-3 or TRBV12-4 and TRBJ2-4, with TRBD2 identical over 8 bases. The CDR3 consists of 19 residues. Unmatched junction bases numbered 14, after V lost 3 bases and J lost 1 base.

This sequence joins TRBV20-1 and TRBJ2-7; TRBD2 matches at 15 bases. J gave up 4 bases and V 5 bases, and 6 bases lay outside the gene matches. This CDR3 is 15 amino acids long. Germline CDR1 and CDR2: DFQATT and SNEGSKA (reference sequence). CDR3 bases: TGCAGTGCTGTCGGGACTAGCGGGGGGATGTACGAGCAGTACTTC. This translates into CSAVGTSGGMYEQYF.

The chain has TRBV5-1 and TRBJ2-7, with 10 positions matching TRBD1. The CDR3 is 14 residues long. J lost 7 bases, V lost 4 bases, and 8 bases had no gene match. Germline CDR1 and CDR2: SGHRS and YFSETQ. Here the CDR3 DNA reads TGCGCCAGCAGCGCCGGGACAGGGGTTGGAGAGCAGTACTTC. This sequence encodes CASSAGTGVGEQYF.

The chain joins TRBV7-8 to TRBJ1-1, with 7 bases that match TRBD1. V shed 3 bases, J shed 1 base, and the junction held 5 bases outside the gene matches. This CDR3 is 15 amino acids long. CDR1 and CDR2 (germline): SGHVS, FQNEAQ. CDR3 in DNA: TGTGCCAGCAGCTTTATCGACAGGGCGAACACTGAAGCTTTCTTT. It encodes CASSFIDRANTEAFF.